The present entry profiles one T cell receptor beta chain with its context. Its antigen is unidentified. This entry is derived from a study of shared clonotypes between healthy human individuals. Study outcomes and limitations: Relative to memory subsets, naive subsets generally showed larger estimated richness.

From CD4+ cells came CD45RA+ naive and CD45RA-negative memory subsets. The study ran the assay at deep level. The input for sorted-subset replicate PCRs was approximately 210 ng DNA, around 30,000 T cell genomes. Sequencing used immunoSEQ multiplex PCR; TCRdb keeps in-frame clones, though not all of them. The data hold under 2,500,000 clones, with nearly 97% observed a single time. The sequenced material came from naive CD4+ T cells sorted from blood. Stated subset: CD45RA+ positively selected. The sequence was collected from a man aged 18 to 30 in good health.

This chain's CDR3 is CSVEQRPVGYGANVLTF. CDR3 DNA sequence: TGCAGCGTTGAACAACGCCCCGTGGGGTACGGGGCCAACGTCCTGACTTTC. This rearrangement joins TRBV29-1 to TRBJ2-6; unclear D gene. The V gene lost 2 bases and the J gene lost 4 bases, with 18 bases spanning the gap. From germline, CDR1 is SQVTM and CDR2 ANQGSEA. The CDR3 is made up of 17 amino acids.